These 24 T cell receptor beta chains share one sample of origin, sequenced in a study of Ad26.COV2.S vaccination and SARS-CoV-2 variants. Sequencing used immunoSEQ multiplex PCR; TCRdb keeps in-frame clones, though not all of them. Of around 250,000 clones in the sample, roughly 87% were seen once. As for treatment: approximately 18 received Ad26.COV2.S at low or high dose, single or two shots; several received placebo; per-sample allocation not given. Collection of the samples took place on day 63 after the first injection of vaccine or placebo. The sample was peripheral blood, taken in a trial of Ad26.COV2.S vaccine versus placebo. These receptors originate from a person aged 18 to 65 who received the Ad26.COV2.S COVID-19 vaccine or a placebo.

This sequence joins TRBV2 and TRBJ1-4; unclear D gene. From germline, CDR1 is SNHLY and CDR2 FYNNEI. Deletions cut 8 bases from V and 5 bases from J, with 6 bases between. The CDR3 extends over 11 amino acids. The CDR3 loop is CASSGNEKLFF. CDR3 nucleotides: TGTGCCAGCTCGGGAAATGAAAAACTGTTTTTT. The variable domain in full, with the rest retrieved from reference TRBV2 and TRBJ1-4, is EPEVTQTPSHQVTQMGQEVILRCVPISNHLYFYWYRQILGQKVEFLVSFYNNEISEKSEIFDDQFSVERPDGSNFTLKIRSTKLEDSAMYFCASSGNEKLFFGSGTQLSVL.

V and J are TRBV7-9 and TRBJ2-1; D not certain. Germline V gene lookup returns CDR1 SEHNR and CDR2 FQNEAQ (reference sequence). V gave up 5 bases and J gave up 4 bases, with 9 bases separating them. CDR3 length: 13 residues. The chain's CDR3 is CASSLRNYNEQFF. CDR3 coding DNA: TGTGCCAGCAGCCTCAGAAATTACAATGAGCAGTTCTTC.

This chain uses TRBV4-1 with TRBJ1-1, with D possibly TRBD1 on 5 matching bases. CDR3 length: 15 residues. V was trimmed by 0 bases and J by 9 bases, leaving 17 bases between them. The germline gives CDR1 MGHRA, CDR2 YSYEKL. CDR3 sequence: CASSQDELGRVKAFF. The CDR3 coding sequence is TGCGCCAGCAGCCAAGATGAATTGGGCAGGGTGAAAGCTTTCTTT.

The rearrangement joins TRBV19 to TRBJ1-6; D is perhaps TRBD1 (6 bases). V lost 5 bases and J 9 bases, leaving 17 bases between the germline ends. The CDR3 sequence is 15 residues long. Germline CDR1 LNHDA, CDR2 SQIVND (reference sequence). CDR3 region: CASSATGFAASPLHF. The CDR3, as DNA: TGTGCCAGTAGTGCTACAGGGTTTGCTGCTTCACCCCTCCACTTT.

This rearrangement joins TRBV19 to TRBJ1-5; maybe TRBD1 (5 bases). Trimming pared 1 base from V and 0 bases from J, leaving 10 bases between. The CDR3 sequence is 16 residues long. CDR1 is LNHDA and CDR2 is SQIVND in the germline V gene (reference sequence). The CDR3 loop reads CASSIGQPHSNQPQHF. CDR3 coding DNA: TGTGCCAGTAGTATAGGACAGCCCCATAGCAATCAGCCCCAGCATTTT.

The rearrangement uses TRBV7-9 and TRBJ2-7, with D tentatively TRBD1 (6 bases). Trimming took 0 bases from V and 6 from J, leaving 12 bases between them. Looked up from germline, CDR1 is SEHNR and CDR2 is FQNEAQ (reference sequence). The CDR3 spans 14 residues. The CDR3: CASSLASGDREQYV. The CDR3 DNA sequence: TGTGCCAGCAGCTTAGCGTCAGGGGATCGCGAGCAGTACGTC.

CDR3 residues: CASSLPGRVETQYF. The CDR3 region has the DNA TGTGCCAGCAGCTTACCGGGACGGGTAGAGACCCAGTACTTC. The chain couples TRBV7-2 to TRBJ2-5; D tentatively reads TRBD1 or TRBD2 (5 bases each). CDR1 and CDR2 (germline): SGHTA, FQGNSA. V was cut by 2 bases and J by 4 bases, with 11 bases left in between. This CDR3 spans 14 amino acids.

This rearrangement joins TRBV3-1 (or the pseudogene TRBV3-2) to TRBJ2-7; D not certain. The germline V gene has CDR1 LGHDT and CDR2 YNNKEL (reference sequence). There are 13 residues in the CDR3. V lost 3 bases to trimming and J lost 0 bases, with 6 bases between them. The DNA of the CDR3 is TGTGCCAGCAGCCAGGGTAGCTCCTACGAGCAGTACGTC. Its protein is CASSQGSSYEQYV.

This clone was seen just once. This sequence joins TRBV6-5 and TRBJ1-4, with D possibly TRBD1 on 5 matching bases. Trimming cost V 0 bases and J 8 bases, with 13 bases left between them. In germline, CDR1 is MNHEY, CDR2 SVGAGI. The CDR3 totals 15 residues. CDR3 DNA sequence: TGTGCCAGCAGTTACTCGACTCAAGAGGGGGAAAAACTGTTTTTT. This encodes CASSYSTQEGEKLFF.

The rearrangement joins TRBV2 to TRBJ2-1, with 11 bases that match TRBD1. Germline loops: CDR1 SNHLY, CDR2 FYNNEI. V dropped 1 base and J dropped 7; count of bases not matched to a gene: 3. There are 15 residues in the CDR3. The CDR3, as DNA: TGTGCCAGCAGTGAAGGGGACAGGGGGGTTAATGAGCAGTTCTTC. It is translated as CASSEGDRGVNEQFF.

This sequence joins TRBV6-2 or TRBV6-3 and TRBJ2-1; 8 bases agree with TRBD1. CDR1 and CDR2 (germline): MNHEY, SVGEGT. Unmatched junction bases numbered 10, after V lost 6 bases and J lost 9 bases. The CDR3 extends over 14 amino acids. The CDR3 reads CASSKGQGPAEQFF. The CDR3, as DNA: TGTGCCAGCAGCAAAGGACAGGGCCCCGCTGAGCAGTTCTTC.

The CDR3 sequence is CASSSLLSPLHF. CDR3 coding DNA: TGTGCCAGCAGCTCCCTCCTTTCACCCCTCCACTTT. The rearrangement uses TRBV3-1 (or the pseudogene TRBV3-2) and TRBJ1-6; D is unclear. V dropped 5 bases and J dropped 9 bases, with 8 bases sitting between them. Germline CDR1 is LGHDT and CDR2 is YNNKEL (reference sequence). The CDR3 covers 12 residues.

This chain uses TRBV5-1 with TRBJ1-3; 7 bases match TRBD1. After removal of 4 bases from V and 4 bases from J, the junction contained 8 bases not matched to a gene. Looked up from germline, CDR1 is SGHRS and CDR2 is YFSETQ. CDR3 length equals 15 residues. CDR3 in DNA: TGCGCCAGCAGCCGGACAGGCCAATACGGAAACACCATATATTTT. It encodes CASSRTGQYGNTIYF.

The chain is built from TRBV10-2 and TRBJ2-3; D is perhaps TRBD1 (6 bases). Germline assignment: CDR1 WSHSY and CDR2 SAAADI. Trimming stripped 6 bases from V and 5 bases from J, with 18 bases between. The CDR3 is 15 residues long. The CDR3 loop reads CASRRQDAGGDTQYF. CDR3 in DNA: TGCGCCAGCAGGCGACAGGACGCCGGAGGAGATACGCAGTATTTT.

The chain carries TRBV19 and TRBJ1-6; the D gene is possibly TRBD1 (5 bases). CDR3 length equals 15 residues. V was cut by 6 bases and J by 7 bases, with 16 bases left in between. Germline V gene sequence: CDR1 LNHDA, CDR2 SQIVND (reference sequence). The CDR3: CASRDSGNANSPLHF. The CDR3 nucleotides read TGTGCCAGTAGAGACAGTGGTAATGCCAATTCACCCCTCCACTTT.

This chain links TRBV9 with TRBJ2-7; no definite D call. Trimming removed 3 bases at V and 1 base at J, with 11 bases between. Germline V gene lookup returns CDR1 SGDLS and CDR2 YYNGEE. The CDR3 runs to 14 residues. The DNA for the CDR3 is TGTGCCAGCAGCGGAACGGGTGAATCCTACGAGCAGTACGTC. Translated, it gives CASSGTGESYEQYV.

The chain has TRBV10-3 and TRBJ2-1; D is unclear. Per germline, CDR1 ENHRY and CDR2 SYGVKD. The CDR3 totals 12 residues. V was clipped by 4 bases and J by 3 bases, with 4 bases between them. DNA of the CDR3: TGTGCCATCAGTGCTAGCTACAATGAGCAGTTCTTC. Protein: CAISASYNEQFF.

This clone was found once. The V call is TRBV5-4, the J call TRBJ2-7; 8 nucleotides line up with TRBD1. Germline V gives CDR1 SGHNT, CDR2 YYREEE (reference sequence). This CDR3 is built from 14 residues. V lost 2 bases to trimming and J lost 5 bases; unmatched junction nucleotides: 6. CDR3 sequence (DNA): TGTGCCAGCAGCTTCGGGACAGGTCCGAACGAGCAGTACTTC. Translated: CASSFGTGPNEQYF.

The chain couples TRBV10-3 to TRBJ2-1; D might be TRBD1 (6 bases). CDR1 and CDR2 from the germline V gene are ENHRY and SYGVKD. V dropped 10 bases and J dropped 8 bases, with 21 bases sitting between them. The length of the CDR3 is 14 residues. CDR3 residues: CATYRGLGHHEQFF. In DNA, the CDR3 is TGTGCCACCTATCGGGGTCTGGGACACCATGAGCAGTTCTTC.

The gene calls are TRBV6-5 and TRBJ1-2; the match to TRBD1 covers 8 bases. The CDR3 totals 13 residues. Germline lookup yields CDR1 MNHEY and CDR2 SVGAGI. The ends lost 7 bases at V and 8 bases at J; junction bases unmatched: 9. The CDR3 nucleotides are TGTGCCAGCACCCGGACAGGGTCGAGAGGCTACACCTTC. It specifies CASTRTGSRGYTF.

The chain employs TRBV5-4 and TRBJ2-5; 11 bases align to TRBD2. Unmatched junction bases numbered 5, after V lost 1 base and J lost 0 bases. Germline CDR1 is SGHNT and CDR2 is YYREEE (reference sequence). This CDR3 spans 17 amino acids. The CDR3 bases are TGTGCCAGCAGCTTGTTTCGGACTAGCGGGTACCAAGAGACCCAGTACTTC. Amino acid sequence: CASSLFRTSGYQETQYF.

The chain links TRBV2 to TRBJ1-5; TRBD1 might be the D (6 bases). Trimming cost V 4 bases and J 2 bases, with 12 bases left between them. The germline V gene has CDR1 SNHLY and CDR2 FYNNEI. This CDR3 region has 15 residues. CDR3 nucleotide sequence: TGTGCCAGCAGTGGGAACAGGGCGGGCAATCAGCCCCAGCATTTT. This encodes CASSGNRAGNQPQHF.

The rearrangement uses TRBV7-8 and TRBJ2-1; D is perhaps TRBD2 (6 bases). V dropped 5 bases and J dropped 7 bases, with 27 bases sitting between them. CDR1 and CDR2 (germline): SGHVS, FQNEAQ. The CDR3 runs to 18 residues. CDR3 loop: CASSRPGEGGTNWNEQFF. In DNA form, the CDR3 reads TGTGCCAGCAGCCGCCCAGGAGAGGGAGGAACAAACTGGAATGAGCAGTTCTTC. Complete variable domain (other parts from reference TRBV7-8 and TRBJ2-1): GAGVSQSPRYKVAKRGQDVALRCDPISGHVSLFWYQQALGQGPEFLTYFQNEAQLDKSGLPSDRFFAERPEGSVSTLKIQRTQQEDSAVYLCASSRPGEGGTNWNEQFFGPGTRLTVL.

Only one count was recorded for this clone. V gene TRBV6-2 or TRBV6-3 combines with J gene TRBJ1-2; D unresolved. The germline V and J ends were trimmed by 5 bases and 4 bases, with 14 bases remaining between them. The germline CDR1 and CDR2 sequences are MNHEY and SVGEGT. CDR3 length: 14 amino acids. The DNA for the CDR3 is TGTGCCAGCAGTCGTGACGGGAATAGCTATGGCTACACCTTC. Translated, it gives CASSRDGNSYGYTF.